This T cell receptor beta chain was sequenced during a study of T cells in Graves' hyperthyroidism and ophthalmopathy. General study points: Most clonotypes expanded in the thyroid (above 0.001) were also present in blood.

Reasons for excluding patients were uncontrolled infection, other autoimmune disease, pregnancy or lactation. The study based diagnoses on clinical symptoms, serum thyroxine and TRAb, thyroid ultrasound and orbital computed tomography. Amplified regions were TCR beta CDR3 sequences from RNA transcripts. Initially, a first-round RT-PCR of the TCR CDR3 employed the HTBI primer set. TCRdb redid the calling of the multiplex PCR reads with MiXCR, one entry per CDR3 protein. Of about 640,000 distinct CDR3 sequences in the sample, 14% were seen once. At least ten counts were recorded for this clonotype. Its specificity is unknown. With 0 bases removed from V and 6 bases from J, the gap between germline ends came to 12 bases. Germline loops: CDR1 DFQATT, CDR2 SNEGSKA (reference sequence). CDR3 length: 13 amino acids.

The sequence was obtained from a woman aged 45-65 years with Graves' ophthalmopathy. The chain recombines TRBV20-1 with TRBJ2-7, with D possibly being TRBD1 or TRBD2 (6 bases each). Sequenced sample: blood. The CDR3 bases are TGCAGTGCTAGAGATCCGGGGGCGGTCGAGCAGTACTTC. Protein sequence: CSARDPGAVEQYF.